The 27 T cell receptor beta chains given below trace back to one sample, sequenced in a study of T-cell memory formation after mild COVID-19. TCRdb reanalysed the 5' RACE reads using MiXCR and keeps one entry per CDR3 protein. The profile covers tens of thousands of distinct CDR3 sequences, with about 13% appearing a single time and about 29% taken by the ten largest. The sequencing sample was made of PBMCs or a T cell subset sorted from them (not recorded which). These receptors came from an adult woman who had mild COVID-19 (a few samples of this study predate the infection). Cell type and time point are not known.

This clonotype has a handful of counts. CDR3 DNA: TGCGCCAGCAGCCAAGGGGCAGGGGGTTCCTACGAGCAGTACTTC. This encodes CASSQGAGGSYEQYF. The V call is TRBV4-1, the J call TRBJ2-7, with TRBD1 matching over 7 bases. The germline gives CDR1 MGHRA, CDR2 YSYEKL. V trimming: 1 base; J trimming: 1 base; junction bases outside the gene matches: 4. CDR3 length: 15 amino acids.

There are a few counts of this clonotype. The chain recombines TRBV13 with TRBJ2-2, with 9 bases fitting TRBD2. The germline V gene encodes CDR1 PRHDT and CDR2 FYEKMQ (reference sequence). CDR3 size: 14 residues. Germline trimming cut 5 bases from V and 7 bases from J; bases unmatched to any gene: 5. CDR3 coding DNA: TGTGCCAGCAGCCGGACTAGCGTTGGCGGGGAGCTGTTTTTT. It yields the protein CASSRTSVGGELFF. Based on the CDR3 plus reference TRBV13 and TRBJ2-2, the full variable domain is AAGVIQSPRHLIKEKRETATLKCYPIPRHDTVYWYQQGPGQDPQFLISFYEKMQSDKGSIPDRFSAQQFSDYHSELNMSSLELGDSALYFCASSRTSVGGELFFGEGSRLTVL.

The rearrangement links TRBV19 to TRBJ1-1, with a possible D match to TRBD1 (6 bases). Between the trimmed V and J ends, which lost 1 base and 7 bases, there was a span of 10 bases. This CDR3 region has 13 residues. The germline gives CDR1 LNHDA, CDR2 SQIVND (reference sequence). The DNA for the CDR3 is TGTGCCAGTAGTATAGCACCAGGGGTTGAAGCTTTCTTT. Protein: CASSIAPGVEAFF.

CDR3 nucleotide sequence: TGCGCCAGCAGCACCAAGACCGGGGACAATGAGCAGTTCTTC. Translation: CASSTKTGDNEQFF. The V gene is TRBV4-1, the J gene TRBJ2-1; a possible D gene is TRBD2 (5 bases). This CDR3 is built from 14 residues. CDR1 and CDR2 (germline): MGHRA, YSYEKL. Trimming left V 5 bases short and J 5 bases short, with 13 bases between.

This clonotype has a handful of counts. This chain joins TRBV4-1 and TRBJ2-5; 7 bases are a match to TRBD2. The germline gives CDR1 MGHRA, CDR2 YSYEKL. The J segment lost 4 bases and the V segment lost 0 bases, leaving 11 bases of the junction unmatched. The CDR3 is 17 amino acids. The CDR3 DNA sequence: TGCGCCAGCAGCCAAGATCCTGAGGGACTAAAGGGAGAGACCCAGTACTTC. Amino acid sequence: CASSQDPEGLKGETQYF.

The chain combines TRBV5-1 with TRBJ1-3; D unresolved. Germline CDR1 reads SGHRS; CDR2 reads YFSETQ. This CDR3 has 14 residues. The V end was cut by 0 bases, the J end by 3 bases, with 7 bases between. CDR3: CASSLACHGNTIYF. The DNA of the CDR3 is TGCGCCAGCAGCTTGGCATGCCATGGAAACACCATATATTTT.

This chain uses TRBV4-1 with TRBJ1-1; 8 bases align to TRBD1. Germline V gives CDR1 MGHRA, CDR2 YSYEKL. The CDR3 extends over 14 amino acids. V was pared by 4 bases and J by 4 bases, with 5 bases of the junction left unmatched. The CDR3 reads CASSPRQGTTEAFF. In DNA form, the CDR3 reads TGCGCCAGCAGCCCCCGACAGGGGACCACTGAAGCTTTCTTT.

This clonotype came up a few times. This chain links TRBV29-1 with TRBJ1-1, with D unclear. The CDR3 is made up of 12 amino acids. Germline assignment: CDR1 SQVTM and CDR2 ANQGSEA. V was trimmed by 5 bases and J by 0 bases, leaving 7 bases between them. CDR3 sequence reads: CSVSTLNTEAFF. The CDR3 DNA reads TGCAGCGTTAGTACCCTGAACACTGAAGCTTTCTTT.

In this sample, this clonotype turned up a few times. V and J are TRBV2 and TRBJ2-5; D gene ambiguous. There are 18 residues in the CDR3. Looked up from germline, CDR1 is SNHLY and CDR2 is FYNNEI. V was pared by 5 bases and J by 2 bases, with 24 bases between. CDR3 loop: CASSYHPRIGFSQETQYF. The DNA for the CDR3 is TGTGCCAGCAGTTACCATCCGAGGATCGGTTTCTCTCAAGAGACCCAGTACTTC.

The CDR3 nucleotides are TGTGCCAGCAGCCCTCGGGAATTTGAAAAACTGTTTTTT. Protein product: CASSPREFEKLFF. The rearrangement joins TRBV7-9 to TRBJ1-4; D remains ambiguous. Trimming cost V 5 bases and J 7 bases, with 11 bases left between them. The CDR3 contains 13 residues. Germline values: CDR1 SEHNR, CDR2 FQNEAQ (reference sequence).

This clonotype was seen repeatedly, ten times or more. This chain joins TRBV7-9 and TRBJ2-7, with D perhaps TRBD2 (5 bases). With 1 base removed from V and 6 bases from J, the gap between germline ends came to 10 bases. CDR1 SEHNR and CDR2 FQNEAQ come from the germline V gene (reference sequence). The CDR3 consists of 13 residues. CDR3 sequence (DNA): TGTGCCAGCAGCTTAGACATGAGCGGCGAGCAGTACTTC. Its translation: CASSLDMSGEQYF. The complete variable domain, with remaining parts taken from reference TRBV7-9 and TRBJ2-7, reads DTGVSQNPRHKITKRGQNVTFRCDPISEHNRLYWYRQTLGQGPEFLTYFQNEAQLEKSRLLSDRFSAERPKGSFSTLEIQRTEQGDSAMYLCASSLDMSGEQYFGPGTRLTVT.

This rearrangement joins TRBV7-8 to TRBJ2-1, with D uncertain. Looked up from germline, CDR1 is SGHVS and CDR2 is FQNEAQ. This CDR3 contains 13 residues. V shed 5 bases and J shed 6 bases, with 11 bases lying between them. CDR3 sequence: CASSPETRNEQFF. In DNA, the CDR3 is TGTGCCAGCAGCCCTGAAACCCGCAATGAGCAGTTCTTC.

The genes are TRBV12-3 or TRBV12-4 and TRBJ2-3; D possibly corresponds to TRBD2 (7 bases). V was cut by 1 base and J by 2 bases, with 13 bases left in between. The CDR3 has 16 residues. This CDR3 is CASSLGGGGLTDTQYF. For the CDR3, the DNA is TGTGCCAGCAGTTTAGGGGGCGGGGGCCTCACAGATACGCAGTATTTT.

A few counts support this clonotype. V usage is TRBV9 and J usage is TRBJ1-1, with 7 bases matching TRBD1. CDR1 is SGDLS and CDR2 is YYNGEE in the germline V gene. J lost 4 bases, V lost 2 bases, and 14 bases had no gene match. The CDR3 totals 17 residues. Here the CDR3 DNA reads TGTGCCAGCAGCGTTGGGACAGTACCCCCTTTAGGCACTGAAGCTTTCTTT. Residues: CASSVGTVPPLGTEAFF.

The chain is built from TRBV4-1 and TRBJ2-7; 10 bases are shared with TRBD1. J was trimmed by 3 bases and V by 4 bases; bases with no gene match: 12. The CDR3 length is 17 residues. Germline V gene data show CDR1 as MGHRA and CDR2 as YSYEKL. CDR3 region: CASSPPGGTGAFYEQYF. CDR3 in DNA: TGCGCCAGCAGCCCACCCGGCGGGACAGGGGCCTTCTACGAGCAGTACTTC.

In its sample, this clonotype was seen many times. V is TRBV7-9 and J is TRBJ2-7; D is possibly TRBD2 (5 bases). Germline V gene data show CDR1 as SEHNR and CDR2 as FQNEAQ (reference sequence). Deletions cut 3 bases from V and 7 bases from J, with 13 bases between. The CDR3 has 13 residues. As DNA, the CDR3 is TGTGCCAGCAGCTTGGGTTCTTCGGGAGAGCAGTACTTC. This gives the protein CASSLGSSGEQYF.

The chain recombines TRBV7-9 with TRBJ1-1; D is undetermined. V dropped 5 bases and J dropped 8 bases, with 12 bases sitting between them. The CDR3 runs 12 residues. CDR1 SEHNR and CDR2 FQNEAQ come from the germline V gene (reference sequence). CDR3 bases: TGTGCCAGCAGCCTTAACGGTAACGAAGCTTTCTTT. As protein: CASSLNGNEAFF.

This clonotype has ten or more counts. The chain employs TRBV7-2 and TRBJ2-3; 9 bases agree with TRBD2. Germline V gene data show CDR1 as SGHTA and CDR2 as FQGNSA. The length of the CDR3 is 18 residues. V was pared by 1 base and J by 0 bases, with 8 bases of the junction left unmatched. CDR3 coding DNA: TGTGCCAGCAGCTTAGTACTAGCGGGCTTTTATAGCACAGATACGCAGTATTTT. As protein: CASSLVLAGFYSTDTQYF.

J is TRBJ1-5 and V is TRBV20-1; 11 bases are a match to TRBD1. CDR1 DFQATT and CDR2 SNEGSKA come from the germline V gene (reference sequence). V lost 4 bases to trimming and J lost 4 bases; unmatched junction nucleotides: 6. This CDR3 is built from 15 residues. The CDR3 is CSAILGTGGNQPQHF. CDR3 in DNA: TGCAGTGCTATTCTTGGGACAGGGGGTAATCAGCCCCAGCATTTT.

The chain carries TRBV23-1 and TRBJ2-5; 8 nucleotides agree with TRBD1. TRBV23-1 is known as an ORF, though its function is uncertain. V dropped 7 bases and J dropped 3; count of bases not matched to a gene: 10. The CDR3 spans 15 residues. CDR3 nucleotide sequence: TGCGCCAGCACTCCCCCCAGGACAGGGAAAGAGACCCAGTACTTC. It yields the protein CASTPPRTGKETQYF.

This clonotype was observed a handful of times. V usage is TRBV20-1 and J usage is TRBJ2-7, with 11 positions matching TRBD1. The germline gives CDR1 DFQATT, CDR2 SNEGSKA (reference sequence). The V gene end was trimmed by 5 bases and the J gene end by 5 bases; junction bases not matched to a gene: 5. The CDR3 covers 13 residues. The CDR3 region has the DNA TGCAGTGCTCTGGACAGGGGGCTGGACGAGCAGTACTTC. It translates to CSALDRGLDEQYF.

This sequence joins TRBV9 and TRBJ2-2, with 8 bases that match TRBD2. V dropped 5 bases and J dropped 3; count of bases not matched to a gene: 3. Germline CDR1 and CDR2: SGDLS and YYNGEE. CDR3 length equals 14 residues. This CDR3 reads CASRSGSDTGELFF. The CDR3 DNA is TGTGCCAGCAGAAGCGGGAGCGACACCGGGGAGCTGTTTTTT.

The rearrangement uses TRBV10-2 and TRBJ1-1; D unclear. The CDR3 has 11 amino acids. The ends were cut back, 7 bases at V and 11 bases at J, with 14 bases in the middle. CDR1 is WSHSY and CDR2 is SAAADI in the germline V gene. The CDR3 DNA reads as TGCGCCAGCACCCATATGGGCGGTGCTTTCTTT. It is translated as CASTHMGGAFF.

The chain has TRBV12-3 or TRBV12-4 and TRBJ2-7; D possibly corresponds to TRBD2 (5 bases). V was shortened by 3 bases and J by 5 bases, with 11 bases between the two germline ends. The CDR3 consists of 13 residues. DNA for the CDR3: TGTGCCAGCAGTTTCGTGGGAGATGACGAGCAGTACTTC. Its protein is CASSFVGDDEQYF.

This chain joins TRBV3-1 and TRBJ2-5; 8 nucleotides align to TRBD1. The CDR3 extends over 16 amino acids. Germline V gives CDR1 LGHDT, CDR2 YNNKEL (reference sequence). Unmatched junction bases numbered 8, after V lost 0 bases and J lost 5 bases. The CDR3 DNA follows: TGTGCCAGCAGCCAAGATGAGACAGGGGTTTCGGAGACCCAGTACTTC. This codes for CASSQDETGVSETQYF.

This clonotype was seen a handful of times. CDR3 sequence reads: CASSQWMQETQYF. CDR3 coding DNA: TGCGCCAGCAGTCAATGGATGCAAGAGACCCAGTACTTC. The gene calls are TRBV23-1 and TRBJ2-5; D is uncertain. TRBV23-1 falls under the ORF class, with uncertain function. The CDR3 sequence is 13 residues long. Trimming took 1 base from V and 2 from J, leaving 5 bases between them.

This chain uses TRBV7-2 with TRBJ2-1; no reliable D call. The germline V gene has CDR1 SGHTA and CDR2 FQGNSA. The CDR3 covers 14 residues. V lost 1 base and J lost 4, with 8 bases in between. The CDR3 region is CASSLGYRYNEQFF. CDR3 nucleotides: TGTGCCAGCAGCTTAGGTTATCGGTACAATGAGCAGTTCTTC.